This TCR beta chain emerged from a study of T-cell reconstitution after alpha-beta-depleted transplantation in children listed by TCRdb under 2016. Turning to the overall study: The study quantitatively tracked T-cell immune reconstitution after TCRalphabeta/CD19-depleted allogeneic hematopoietic cell transplantation in children using TCR repertoire profiling.

This clonotype has a handful of counts. The target of this receptor is not known. Per-base qualities were not stored, and no clone one base away is much larger. Library generation was performed with PCR. Sequencer: Illumina HiSeq 2500. TCR libraries were prepared with molecular barcoding, using unique molecular identifiers to normalize TCRbeta repertoire quantification. TCRdb redid the processing of the public reads, applying fastp at Q25 and MiXCR, and retained in-frame beta chains. Merged by CDR3 protein, the rows form single entries marked with the most common genes and DNA. The sample contains some 290,000 distinct CDR3 sequences, about 10% of them found a single time. Together, the top ten hold over 9.5% of the sample. This specimen consisted of PBMCs from the stem cell graft donor, obtained from the stem cell graft. This receptor was obtained from a human donor who donated a stem cell graft to a child with SCID.

The DNA sequence is given as TGCGCCAGCAGTGAGTCGTCGTTGACAACCGGGAGGGAGACCCAGTACTTC. This sequence encodes CASSESSLTTGRETQYF. The V and J genes are TRBV10-1 and TRBJ2-5, and 7 bases in between align with TRBD2. After removal of 0 bases from V and 5 bases from J, the junction retains 12 bases not matched to a gene. Based on the germline V gene (reference sequence), the CDR1 and CDR2 sequences are WNHNN and SYGVQD. The CDR3 runs 17 residues from the cysteine to the phenylalanine. The DNA shown is the 51-base CDR3, in frame from base 1.